Below are 9 T cell receptor beta chains sequenced from a single sample in a study of blood T cell repertoires in COVID-19. Clones were read by immunoSEQ multiplex PCR, and TCRdb kept only the in-frame ones, dropping some. The sample lists about 150,000 clones, around four fifths occurring once. Sequenced sample: PBMCs or T cells enriched from blood (not recorded which). The receptors derive from a woman aged 50 to 60 who had recovered from COVID-19.

V and J are TRBV9 and TRBJ1-3; D might be TRBD1 (6 bases). There are 15 residues in the CDR3. V lost 3 bases, J lost 2 bases, and 12 bases lay in between. Germline V gene lookup returns CDR1 SGDLS and CDR2 YYNGEE. CDR3 residues: CASSATGTPGNTIYF. CDR3 DNA sequence: TGTGCCAGCAGCGCGACCGGGACACCTGGAAACACCATATATTTT.

The CDR3, as DNA: TGCGCCAGCAGCACTTTGACTAGCGGGGGACAAGAGACCCAGTACTTC. As protein: CASSTLTSGGQETQYF. The chain recombines TRBV5-1 with TRBJ2-5, with 12 bases identical to TRBD2. Germline V gene lookup returns CDR1 SGHRS and CDR2 YFSETQ. V was clipped by 4 bases and J by 2 bases; unmatched bases: 6. CDR3 length: 16 amino acids.

The chain is built from TRBV28 and TRBJ2-7; 13 nucleotides agree with TRBD2. Germline V lookup: CDR1 MDHEN, CDR2 SYDVKM. J lost 4 bases, V lost 5 bases, and 8 bases had no gene match. This CDR3 spans 16 amino acids. CDR3 in DNA: TGTGCCAGCAGTGTGCCCGGGACTAGCGGGGAATACGAGCAGTACTTC. This translates into CASSVPGTSGEYEQYF.

The rearrangement joins TRBV7-9 to TRBJ2-3; 7 bases align to TRBD1. V lost 4 bases and J lost 0; bases outside the gene matches: 16. CDR1 and CDR2 from the germline V gene are SEHNR and FQNEAQ (reference sequence). This CDR3 is built from 19 residues. CDR3 amino acids: CASSSRIDRVHMSTDTQYF. The DNA for the CDR3 is TGTGCCAGCAGCTCTAGGATTGACAGGGTGCACATGAGCACAGATACGCAGTATTTT.

This clone appeared a few times. The chain is built from TRBV5-1 and TRBJ1-1, with no clear D. The V end was cut by 0 bases, the J end by 1 base, with 4 bases between. Germline CDR1 and CDR2: SGHRS and YFSETQ. The CDR3 is 13 residues long. The CDR3 sequence is CASSLEQNTEAFF. CDR3 DNA: TGCGCCAGCAGCTTGGAACAGAACACTGAAGCTTTCTTT. Looking up the rest from reference TRBV5-1 and TRBJ1-1 gives the full variable domain: KAGVTQTPRYLIKTRGQQVTLSCSPISGHRSVSWYQQTPGQGLQFLFEYFSETQRNKGNFPGRFSGRQFSNSRSEMNVSTLELGDSALYLCASSLEQNTEAFFGQGTRLTVV.

About this clone itself: The sample carries other DNA sequences with the same CDR3. This rearrangement joins TRBV3-1 (or the pseudogene TRBV3-2) to TRBJ2-3, with D unresolved. This CDR3 contains 15 residues. Germline loops: CDR1 LGHDT, CDR2 YNNKEL (reference sequence). Trimming cost V 1 base and J 0 bases, with 8 bases left between them. The CDR3 here is CASSQVLASTDTQYF. DNA for the CDR3: TGTGCCAGCAGCCAAGTTCTGGCTAGCACAGATACGCAGTATTTT.

This clone was seen just once. The chain recombines TRBV7-2 with TRBJ1-1, with a possible D match to TRBD1 (6 bases). The V end was cut by 1 base, the J end by 7 bases, with 10 bases between. The germline CDR1 and CDR2 sequences are SGHTA and FQGNSA. The CDR3 runs 13 residues. In DNA form, the CDR3 reads TGTGCCAGCAGCTTAGTCGGACAGTTTGAAGCTTTCTTT. Amino acids: CASSLVGQFEAFF.

The chain links TRBV24-1 to TRBJ1-2; 7 bases line up with TRBD1. The CDR3 is 15 amino acids. The junction had 8 bases not matched to a gene; V was cut back by 4 bases and J by 4 bases. CDR1 and CDR2 (germline): KGHDR, SFDVKD. The CDR3, as DNA: TGTGCCACCAGTGAGCCTAAGGGGGCCGGCTATGGCTACACCTTC. Translated, it gives CATSEPKGAGYGYTF.

The chain links TRBV18 to TRBJ2-7, with TRBD1 as a possible D gene (9 bases). The germline gives CDR1 KGHSH, CDR2 LQKENI. The CDR3 totals 14 residues. Trimming removed 5 bases from V and 6 bases from J, with 17 bases in between. The CDR3 nucleotides are TGTGCCAGCTCAACACAGGGGGCGGGAGGCGAGCAGTACGTC. This encodes CASSTQGAGGEQYV.